This TCR beta chain originates from a study of shared clonotypes between healthy human individuals (dated by TCRdb to 2018 to 2021). About the study as a whole: The cohort comprised two women and three men aged 18 to 49 years. To increase sequencing depth and limit assay-specific biases, different laboratories used diverse techniques to prepare libraries and sequence TCR repertoires. The study deeply sequenced blood TCR repertoires of about 5 healthy adults to estimate repertoire size and the extent of clonotype sharing between individuals. Between about 0.8 and 9 billion PBMCs per donor were obtained by leukapheresis. Per donor, three plates each were used for CD4 naive and CD4 memory, two for CD8 naive, and one for CD8 memory. The research as a whole found: Higher generation probabilities were observed for clonotypes shared by all four sorted-subset donors than for non-shared clonotypes. Because the study included a small number of donors, the genetic and exposure-history diversity represented was limited. Across a few donors, about 4.5% of naive CD4, roughly 3.3% of naive CD8, approximately 2.5% of memory CD4, and 0.4% to 0.45% of memory CD8 clonotypes were shared. Incomplete sequencing was indicated by rarefaction of sorted-subset datasets, despite the large sequencing depth. Only blood was sampled, and tissue TCR repertoires likely differ from those in blood. Naive subsets generally had larger estimated clonotype richness than memory subsets did. Pairwise subsampling led to the expectation that sequencing depth would affect the degree of clonotype sharing among donors.

On this clone itself: The specificity of this receptor is unknown. One base away there is no much larger clone; base qualities are not given.

Donors were healthy HIV-negative adults with no recently reported acute infections or vaccinations. All donors were Caucasian adults living in Nashville, Tennessee, USA. Magnetic negative selection was used to enrich CD4+ T cells, after which naive cells were positively selected on CD45RA and the negative fraction became the memory subset. After blood collection by leukapheresis, PBMCs were isolated using Ficoll-Histopaque density gradient centrifugation and then cryopreserved in the vapor phase of liquid nitrogen. Analytical flow cytometry was used to check the purity and quantity of every magnetically sorted T cell population. Genomic DNA was isolated from each sorted fraction and quantified by UV absorbance on a Nanodrop 2000c. CDR1 and CDR2 are read off the germline V gene as MGHDK and SYGVNS. The CDR3 goes from the cysteine to the phenylalanine over 16 residues. Only the CDR3 portion is preserved as DNA: 48 bases, with reading frame beginning at the first base. Germline trimming amounts to 6 bases on V and 2 bases on J, with 7 as the count of junction bases outside the gene matches.

Using the deep immunoSEQ assay, TCR CDR3 regions were amplified from genomic DNA by multiplex PCR. Extracted genomic DNA from each cell subset was distributed evenly across all wells of several immunoSEQ 96-well plates, and each plate was treated as a replicate. Each replicate PCR for sorted subsets received about 0.2 ug genomic DNA, equal to tens of thousands of T cell genomes. Purified libraries were measured with a Qubit 3.0 fluorometer, size-checked on a Bioanalyzer 2100, and measured again with the KAPA Library Quantification kit. Every immunoSEQ 96-well plate was sequenced on a dedicated single-read 150-cycle Illumina NextSeq 550 flow cell. The authors' analysis ran thus. The immunoSEQ output contained only junctional sequences without quality scores, so filtering could not match that applied to full-length reads. Sequences were annotated with PyIR, a Python wrapper for IgBLAST v1.9, using IMGT germline references to assign V/J genes and CDR3. Reads were removed for weak V/J assignments (E-value above 1e-6), missing CDR3, stop codons, out-of-frame junctions, or ambiguous translated residues. V3J clonotypes were defined by identical inferred V gene, J gene, and CDR3 amino acid sequence. Percentage overlap between repertoires was computed as shared unique clonotypes divided by the size of the smaller repertoire. RTK rarefaction, the Chao1 estimator, and Recon v2.1 estimates of unobserved clonotypes were used to assess repertoire richness. Generation probabilities were computed with OLGA for all TCRbeta clonotypes obtained by the gDNA method from several donors. The table was pulled from immuneACCESS by TCRdb, which kept in-frame rearrangements only. Such tables lose some clones; where checked, under half of the loss comes from unresolved V genes, and the rest has no known cause. The V and J calls and clone size come from that table; D and trimming were worked out from the DNA. The sample has about 980,000 clones on record, 76% of them singletons. Roughly 1.5% of the sample is in the top ten clones.

The receptor was isolated from a man between 18 and 35 years old in good health. Sequencing was performed on memory CD4+ T cells sorted from blood. What the cell subset or site label conveys for this sample: CD45RA-negative fraction. The V gene is TRBV25-1 and the J gene is TRBJ1-2, and TRBD1 aligns with 12 junction nucleotides. The CDR3 in this case is CASRGDRGHSNYGYTF. The DNA is TGTGCCAGCAGGGGGGACAGGGGGCATTCCAACTATGGCTACACCTTC.